Below are 20 T cell receptor beta chains sequenced from a single sample in a study of shared clonotypes between healthy human individuals (dated by TCRdb to between 2020 and 2021). Libraries were prepared through the immunoSEQ multiplex PCR assay. Drawn from immuneACCESS, this table holds only the in-frame rearrangements with V and J called that TCRdb kept. Clones are partly lost; checked studies trace under half to an unresolved V gene and leave the rest unexplained. Within this sample are about 2.4 million clones, with just over 90% of them counted one time only. The ten top clones hold over 0.12% of the sample. The sequenced sample was naive CD4+ T cells sorted from blood. In the paper's terms, the cell subset or site label means: CD45RA+ positively selected. These receptors were taken from a young man in good health.

Details on this clone: Mismatch with germline at one junction end may stem from a read error. V usage is TRBV7-7 and J usage is TRBJ1-6, with D maybe TRBD1 (6 bases). From germline, CDR1 is SSHAT and CDR2 FNYEAQ (reference sequence). The CDR3 covers 17 residues. The CDR3 coding sequence is TGTGCTAGCAGTCGGACAGTTCGAGGGTTGAAGAATTCACCCCTCCACTTT. This codes for CASSRTVRGLKNSPLHF.

J is TRBJ1-6 and V is TRBV5-1; D not resolved. Trimming left V 1 base short and J 12 bases short, with 11 bases between. This CDR3 is 13 amino acids long. The germline CDR1 and CDR2 sequences are SGHRS and YFSETQ. CDR3 DNA sequence: TGCGCCAGCAGCTTGAAAAGGGTCGGACCCCTCCACTTT. This codes for CASSLKRVGPLHF.

The J gene is TRBJ1-5, the V gene TRBV4-3; D is uncertain. This CDR3 is 15 amino acids long. Trimming cost V 0 bases and J 1 base, with 7 bases left between them. CDR1 LGHNA and CDR2 YSLEER come from the germline V gene. The CDR3 reads CASSQDHPSNQPQHF. The CDR3 DNA reads TGCGCCAGCAGCCAAGATCACCCAAGCAATCAGCCCCAGCATTTT.

This chain links TRBV9 with TRBJ2-5; weak D call: TRBD1 (6 bases). Germline V gene lookup returns CDR1 SGDLS and CDR2 YYNGEE. The CDR3 is made up of 12 amino acids. The CDR3 here is CAIAGDQETQYF. The CDR3 DNA follows: TGTGCTATTGCAGGGGACCAAGAGACCCAGTACTTC.

The CDR3 protein is CASSLGARQDEQYF. The CDR3 bases are TGTGCCAGCAGCCTGGGGGCCCGCCAAGACGAGCAGTACTTC. The chain recombines TRBV7-9 with TRBJ2-7; weak D call: TRBD1 (6 bases). CDR1 and CDR2 (germline): SEHNR, FQNEAQ (reference sequence). Trimming took off 5 bases at V and 5 bases at J, with 16 bases between the two ends. The CDR3 covers 14 residues. Full variable domain (missing parts from reference TRBV7-9 and TRBJ2-7): DTGVSQNPRHKITKRGQNVTFRCDPISEHNRLYWYRQTLGQGPEFLTYFQNEAQLEKSRLLSDRFSAERPKGSFSTLEIQRTEQGDSAMYLCASSLGARQDEQYFGPGTRLTVT.

The chain links TRBV5-6 to TRBJ2-7, with D perhaps matching TRBD2 (7 bases). Trimming shortened V by 5 bases and J by 7 bases, and 25 bases separated the two germline ends. The germline V gene encodes CDR1 SGHDT and CDR2 YYEEEE. This CDR3 has 16 amino acids. The CDR3 is CASSYPSDGGLKEQYF. In DNA form, the CDR3 reads TGTGCCAGCAGTTATCCCAGCGACGGGGGGCTGAAGGAGCAGTACTTC.

For this clone: Other DNA variants within this sample encode the same CDR3. The chain links TRBV30 to TRBJ2-5, with D uncertain. CDR1 and CDR2 from the germline V gene are GTSNPN and SVGIG (reference sequence). The CDR3 extends over 12 amino acids. V was trimmed by 0 bases and J by 4 bases, leaving 6 bases between them. CDR3 DNA sequence: TGTGCCTGGAGTGTCATTGGAGAGACCCAGTACTTC. Its translation is CAWSVIGETQYF.

The V and J genes are TRBV2 and TRBJ2-3; TRBD1 might be the D (6 bases). From germline, CDR1 is SNHLY and CDR2 FYNNEI. This CDR3 comprises 15 residues. The germline V and J ends were trimmed by 7 bases and 3 bases, with 17 bases remaining between them. The chain's CDR3 is CASKRAPGQTDTQYF. The CDR3 DNA reads as TGTGCCAGCAAGAGGGCACCTGGACAGACAGATACGCAGTATTTT.

The CDR3 loop is CASRREGATNEKLFF. Here the CDR3 DNA reads TGTGCCAGCAGGAGAGAGGGTGCAACTAATGAAAAACTGTTTTTT. The rearrangement links TRBV6-5 to TRBJ1-4; D is undetermined. V lost 6 bases, J lost 0 bases, and 11 bases lay in between. CDR1 MNHEY and CDR2 SVGAGI come from the germline V gene. The CDR3 is made up of 15 amino acids.

The chain employs TRBV5-4 and TRBJ2-7, with D perhaps TRBD1 (6 bases). Per the germline V gene, CDR1 is SGHNT and CDR2 is YYREEE (reference sequence). The CDR3 runs to 13 residues. The germline V and J ends were trimmed by 1 base and 3 bases, with 8 bases remaining between them. CDR3 sequence: CASSLTGNYEQYF. The DNA for the CDR3 is TGTGCCAGCAGCTTGACAGGGAACTACGAGCAGTACTTC.

The J gene is TRBJ1-2, the V gene TRBV5-1, with 7 bases that match TRBD1. The CDR3 spans 17 residues. The J segment lost 5 bases and the V segment lost 2 bases, leaving 15 bases of the junction unmatched. Germline CDR1 and CDR2: SGHRS and YFSETQ. CDR3 protein: CASSLTGTAARGYGYTF. CDR3 in DNA: TGCGCCAGCAGCTTAACCGGGACAGCGGCGAGGGGATATGGCTACACCTTC. The whole variable domain, filled in from reference TRBV5-1 and TRBJ1-2, reads KAGVTQTPRYLIKTRGQQVTLSCSPISGHRSVSWYQQTPGQGLQFLFEYFSETQRNKGNFPGRFSGRQFSNSRSEMNVSTLELGDSALYLCASSLTGTAARGYGYTFGSGTRLTVV.

This clone has only a few counts. This same CDR3 is encoded by further DNA sequences in the sample. The chain couples TRBV18 to TRBJ1-5; 7 bases are a match to TRBD1. With V trimmed by 5 bases and J by 4 bases, 2 bases remained unmatched. The V gene's germline CDR1 is KGHSH and CDR2 LQKENI. The CDR3 contains 13 residues. The CDR3 sequence: CASSLQGNQPQHF. The CDR3 DNA is TGTGCCAGCTCATTACAGGGGAATCAGCCCCAGCATTTT.

V and J are TRBV11-2 and TRBJ1-3; 7 bases agree with TRBD1. Trimming removed 4 bases from V and 5 bases from J; junction bases left unmatched: 5. The CDR3 runs to 14 residues. Germline CDR1 and CDR2: SGHAT and FQNNGV. CDR3 bases: TGTGCCAGCAGCTCAAGACAGGGTAGAAACACCATATATTTT. Amino acids: CASSSRQGRNTIYF.

J is TRBJ1-1 and V is TRBV6-7; D is unclear. Being an ORF, TRBV6-7 has a function that is uncertain. The CDR3 has 15 amino acids. V was cut by 3 bases and J by 0 bases, with 11 bases left in between. In DNA, the CDR3 is TGTGCCAGCAGTTATGAGGACGGCCTGAACACTGAAGCTTTCTTT. Protein: CASSYEDGLNTEAFF.

This chain links TRBV10-3 with TRBJ1-2, with TRBD1 as a possible D gene (5 bases). The CDR3 runs to 12 residues. V was cut by 3 bases and J by 4 bases, with 6 bases left in between. Germline assignment: CDR1 ENHRY and CDR2 SYGVKD. CDR3 nucleotides: TGTGCCATCAGTGACAGGGCCTATGGCTACACCTTC. This translates into CAISDRAYGYTF.

The chain combines TRBV19 with TRBJ1-5; 7 nucleotides align to TRBD1. Germline V gene sequence: CDR1 LNHDA, CDR2 SQIVND (reference sequence). V lost 5 bases to trimming and J lost 2 bases; unmatched junction nucleotides: 3. This CDR3 has 14 residues. DNA for the CDR3: TGTGCCAGTAGTGTTACAGGGGGCAATCAGCCCCAGCATTTT. This gives the protein CASSVTGGNQPQHF.

The chain combines TRBV5-3 with TRBJ1-2, with D perhaps TRBD1 (6 bases). TRBV5-3 qualifies as an ORF whose function is uncertain. This CDR3 contains 11 residues. V was shortened by 7 bases and J by 8 bases, with 12 bases between the two germline ends. CDR3 sequence (DNA): TGTGCCAGACCCTCGGGGGGCGGCTACACCTTC. It codes for CARPSGGGYTF.

This chain links TRBV9 with TRBJ2-3; a possible D gene is TRBD1 (5 bases). V was cut by 0 bases and J by 3 bases, with 14 bases left in between. CDR3 length equals 16 residues. From germline, CDR1 is SGDLS and CDR2 YYNGEE. The CDR3 DNA follows: TGTGCCAGCAGCGTAGATGTGGGCAGGGTAACAGATACGCAGTATTTT. It encodes CASSVDVGRVTDTQYF.

The chain recombines TRBV5-1 with TRBJ2-7; TRBD1 matches 8 bases. Germline CDR1 reads SGHRS; CDR2 reads YFSETQ. Trimming at V came to 4 bases and at J to 1 base, leaving 7 bases not matched to a gene. The CDR3 extends over 15 amino acids. CDR3 coding DNA: TGCGCCAGCAGCCTCCAGACAGGGGTATCCTACGAGCAGTACTTC. This encodes CASSLQTGVSYEQYF.

The chain is built from TRBV2 and TRBJ2-7; D tentatively fits TRBD1 or TRBD2 (9 bases each). Germline assignment: CDR1 SNHLY and CDR2 FYNNEI. The CDR3 spans 14 residues. Trimming took 4 bases from V and 5 from J, leaving 15 bases between them. The CDR3 reads CASSASGTGNEQYF. DNA of the CDR3: TGTGCCAGCAGTGCTAGCGGGACAGGGAACGAGCAGTACTTC.